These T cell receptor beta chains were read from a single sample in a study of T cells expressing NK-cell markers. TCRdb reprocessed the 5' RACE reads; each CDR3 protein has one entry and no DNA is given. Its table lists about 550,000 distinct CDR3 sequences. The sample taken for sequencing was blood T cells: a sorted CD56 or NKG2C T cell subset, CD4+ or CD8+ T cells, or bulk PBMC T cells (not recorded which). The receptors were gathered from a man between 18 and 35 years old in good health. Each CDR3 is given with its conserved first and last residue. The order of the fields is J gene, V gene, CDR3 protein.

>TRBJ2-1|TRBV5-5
CASSFGTSAYNEQFF
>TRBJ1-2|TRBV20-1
CSAGSPTNYGYTF
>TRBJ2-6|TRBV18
CASSPQGAGANVLTF
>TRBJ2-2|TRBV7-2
CASSLVAGGRTGELFF
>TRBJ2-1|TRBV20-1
CSAHSPRHNEQFF
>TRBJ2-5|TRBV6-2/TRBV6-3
CASSYRRFPETQYF
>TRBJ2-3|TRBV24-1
CATSGVRNRGRTDTQYF
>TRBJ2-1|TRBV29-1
CSSAGRGGEQFF
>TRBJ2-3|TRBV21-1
CASSNRSGGDPGTQYF
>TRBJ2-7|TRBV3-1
CASSTTGDKDYEQYF
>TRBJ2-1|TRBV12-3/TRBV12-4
CASSLTSGAGNEQFF
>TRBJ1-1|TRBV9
CASPWAGGNTEAFF
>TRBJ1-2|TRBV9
CASSVGGTPANYGYTF
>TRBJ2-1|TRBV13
CASSLQLGLADNEQFF
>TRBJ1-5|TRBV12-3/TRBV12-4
CASSQSRDQPQHF
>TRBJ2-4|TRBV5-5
CASSTSGRGDIQYF
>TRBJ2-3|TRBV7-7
CASSLGSGRSDTQYF
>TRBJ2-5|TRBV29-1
CSVEFRLAGGGQYF
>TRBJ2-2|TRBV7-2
CASSLGGLAGRTGELFF
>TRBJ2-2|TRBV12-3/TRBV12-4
CASSLRVSGELFF
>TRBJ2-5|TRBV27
CASSQPTGPKQETQYF
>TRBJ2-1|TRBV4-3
CASSQDNFSNEQFF
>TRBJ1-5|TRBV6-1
CASSTISGDQPQHF
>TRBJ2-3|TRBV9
CASSVDRGGRGTDTQYF
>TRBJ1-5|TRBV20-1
CSAYQGQGGNQPQHF
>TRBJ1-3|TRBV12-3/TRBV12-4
CASGGNSGNTIYF
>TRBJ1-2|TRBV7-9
CASSLLRREVEYGYTF
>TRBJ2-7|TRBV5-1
CASSAREGTHEQYF
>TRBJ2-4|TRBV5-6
CASSGRAGVAKNIQYF
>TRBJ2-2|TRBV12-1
CASSFAQRETPGSCFF
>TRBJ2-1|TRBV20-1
CSAPALLAGGYNEQFF
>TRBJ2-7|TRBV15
CATSRQVSDYEQYF
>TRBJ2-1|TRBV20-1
CSARRQGSEQFF
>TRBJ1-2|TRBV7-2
CASSARGHYGYTF
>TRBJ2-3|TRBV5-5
CASRGRRDTQYF
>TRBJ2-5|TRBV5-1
CASSWGLAGGQGQETQYF
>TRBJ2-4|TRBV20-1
CSARAYGVAPILAKNIQYF
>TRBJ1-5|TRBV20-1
CSARSVVDQPQHF
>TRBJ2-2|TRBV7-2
CASSLVEATGELFF
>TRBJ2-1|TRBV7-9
CASSLRRLFSYNEQFF
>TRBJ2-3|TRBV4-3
CASSQGGSQVRRTDTQYF
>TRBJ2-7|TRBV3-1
CASSQRKQTGEQYF
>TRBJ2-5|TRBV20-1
CSARGTGVGETQYF
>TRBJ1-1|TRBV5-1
CASSLATRTEAFF